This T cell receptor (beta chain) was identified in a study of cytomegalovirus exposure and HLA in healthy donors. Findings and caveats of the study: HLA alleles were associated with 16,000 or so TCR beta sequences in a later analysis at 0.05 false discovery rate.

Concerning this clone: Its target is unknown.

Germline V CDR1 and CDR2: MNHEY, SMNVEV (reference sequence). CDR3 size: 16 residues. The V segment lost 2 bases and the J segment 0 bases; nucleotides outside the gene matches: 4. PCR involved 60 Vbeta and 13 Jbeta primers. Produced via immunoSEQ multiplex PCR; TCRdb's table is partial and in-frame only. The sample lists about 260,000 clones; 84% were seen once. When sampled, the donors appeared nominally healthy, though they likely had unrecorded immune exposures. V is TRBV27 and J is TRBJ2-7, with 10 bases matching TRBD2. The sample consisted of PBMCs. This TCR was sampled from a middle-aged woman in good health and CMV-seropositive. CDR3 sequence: CASSLGSSGSSYEQYF. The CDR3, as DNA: TGTGCCAGCAGTTTAGGTTCTAGCGGGAGCTCCTACGAGCAGTACTTC.